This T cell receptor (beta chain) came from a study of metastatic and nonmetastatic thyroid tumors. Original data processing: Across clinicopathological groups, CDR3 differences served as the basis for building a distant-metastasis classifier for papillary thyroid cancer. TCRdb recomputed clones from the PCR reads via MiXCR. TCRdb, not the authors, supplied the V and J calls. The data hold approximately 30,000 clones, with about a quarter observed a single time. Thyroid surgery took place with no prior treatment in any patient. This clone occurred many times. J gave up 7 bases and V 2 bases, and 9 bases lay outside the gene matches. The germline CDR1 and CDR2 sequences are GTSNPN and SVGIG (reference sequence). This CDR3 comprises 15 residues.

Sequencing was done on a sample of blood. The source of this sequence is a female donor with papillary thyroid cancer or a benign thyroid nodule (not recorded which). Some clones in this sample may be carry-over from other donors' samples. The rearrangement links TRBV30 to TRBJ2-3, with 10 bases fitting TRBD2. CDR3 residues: CAWSSLSGRWNTQYF. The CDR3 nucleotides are TGTGCCTGGAGTTCACTTAGCGGGAGGTGGAATACGCAGTATTTT.